What follows is one TCR beta chain and its context. Its antigen is as yet unknown. The method was immunoSEQ multiplex PCR; TCRdb's version includes in-frame clones alone and lacks a portion of them. The table has about 110,000 clones, 90% seen once. The V gene's germline CDR1 is MGHRA and CDR2 YSYEKL. The CDR3 is made up of 16 amino acids. Trimming cost V 4 bases and J 0 bases, with 13 bases left between them. The source of the sample is a study of T cell responses to AZD1222 COVID-19 vaccine. Study-level findings and limits: Females outnumbered males among donors, who were mostly white British; clonal diversity was possibly underestimated. Repertoires were obtained only post-peak T cell response.

Second-dose timings of about 4 or about 12 weeks were pooled. This chain links TRBV4-1 with TRBJ1-5; tentative D call: TRBD1 (6 bases). The receptor comes from an adult who received the AZD1222 COVID-19 vaccine. The sample in question was peripheral blood, obtained 28 days after the second AZD1222 dose. The CDR3 region has the DNA TGCGCCAGCAGCCCCAGACAGGTTGTTAGCAATCAGCCCCAGCATTTT. Encoded protein: CASSPRQVVSNQPQHF.